This T cell receptor (beta chain) was recorded in a study of identical twins (dated by TCRdb to between 2015 and 2016). Regarding the research as a whole: The study deep-sequenced TCR alpha and beta repertoires from monozygotic twins, unrelated adults of various ages and cord blood to test whether fetal clonotypes persist. To rule out contamination, the twin experiments were replicated at different times with different library preparation protocols. General study outcomes and caveats: Compared with coincidental sharing between unrelated individuals, out-of-frame TCR alpha sequences shared between twins had an excess of sequences with low generation probability. Abundant cord blood beta clonotypes carried fewer insertions; young adult naive repertoires showed a weaker similar trend, while memory repertoires showed none. In monozygotic twins, out-of-frame TCR alpha sharing was systematically underestimated by recombination models, although the models agreed with sharing between unrelated individuals. Zero-insertion analyses could be partly confounded by invariant T cells such as MAIT and iNKT, although diverse VJ usage argued against such confounding for most clonotypes. A weaker excess of twin sharing was found in beta out-of-frame sequences because the signal-to-noise ratio was lowered by fewer shared sequences. Because the same donors could not be followed over many years, the conclusions depended on cross-sectional statistical analysis.

All donors were healthy Caucasians. Three pairs of female monozygotic twins, all aged roughly 18 to 29 years, made up the twin cohort. Peripheral blood mononuclear cells were used as the source from which RNA for TCR libraries was isolated. Taken from cysteine to phenylalanine, the CDR3 has 16 residues. The DNA shown is the 48-base CDR3, in frame from base 1. CDR1 and CDR2 were assigned from the germline V gene as LGHNA and YSLEER. The trim is 0 bases for V and 3 bases for J, with a gap of 15 bases between the germline ends. Points on this clonotype: Its antigen target is currently unknown. No base qualities exist here, and no much larger clone lies one base off it.

The protocol used for the library was 5' RACE. Sequencer: Illumina HiSeq 2000. Template switching added a universal primer binding site, and the final cDNA carried a unique molecular identifier that allowed TCR cDNA molecules to be counted accurately. Specific primers in the conserved constant-segment region were used to synthesize first-strand cDNA for TCR alpha and beta chains. To control for contamination, every cDNA library was double barcoded, receiving both a SMART-Mk sample barcode and Illumina barcodes. TruSeq adapter sequences along with Illumina sample barcodes were introduced in two successive PCR steps. The Illumina HiSeq platform was used with custom primers to sequence TCR alpha and beta cDNA libraries. On the authors' methods: Unique molecular identifiers were extracted from raw reads with MiGEC, and CDR3 positions were determined with MiXCR. For each individual, recombination models were inferred using an EM algorithm with the repgenHMM and IGoR tools. Shared clonotypes were analyzed with the tcR package in R, and sharing was normalized by the product of cloneset sizes. To study raw recombination without the effects of thymic and clonal selection, out-of-frame nonproductive sequences were analyzed. The public reads were reprocessed in TCRdb via fastp at Q25 and MiXCR, keeping in-frame beta chains. Every distinct CDR3 protein forms one entry, paired with its most common genes and DNA. It is TCRdb's table, rather than the study itself, that gives the V and J calls and clone size. The sample yields some 660,000 distinct CDR3 sequences; 8% to 9% were counted once. Approximately 0.94% of the sample rests with the top ten.

This sample was shared with a second study, whose subject was yellow fever vaccine responses in identical twins. As the second study states: According to the authors, in identical twins the way T cells responded to vaccination appeared partly convergent and partly personalized. In identical twins, the study followed T cell clones that responded to the vaccine with precision.

This clonotype was obtained from a woman younger than 30 in good health. The sample comprised PBMCs. The rearranged chain carries TRBV4-3 and TRBJ2-7; the D segment could be TRBD1, given 5 matching bases. The nucleotide sequence reads as follows: TGCGCCAGCAGCCAAGATCAGGGTGCCCCTAGCTACGAGCAGTACTTC. The resulting protein is CASSQDQGAPSYEQYF.